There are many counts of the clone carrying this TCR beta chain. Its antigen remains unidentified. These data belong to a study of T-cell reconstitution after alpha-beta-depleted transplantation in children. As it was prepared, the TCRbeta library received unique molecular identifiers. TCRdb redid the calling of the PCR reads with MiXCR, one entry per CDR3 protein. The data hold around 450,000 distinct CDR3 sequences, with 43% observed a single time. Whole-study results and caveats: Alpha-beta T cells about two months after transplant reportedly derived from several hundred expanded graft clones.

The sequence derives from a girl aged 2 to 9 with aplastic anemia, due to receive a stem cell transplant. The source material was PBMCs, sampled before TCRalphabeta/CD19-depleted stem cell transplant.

The CDR3 reads CASSLLGPLNYEQYF. DNA of the CDR3: TGTGCCAGCAGTTTATTGGGACCACTAAACTACGAGCAGTACTTC. J is TRBJ2-7 and V is TRBV28; D might be TRBD1 or TRBD2, each matching 5 bases. The CDR3 sequence is 15 residues long. Trimming removed 1 base from V and 3 bases from J, with 13 bases in between. The germline gives CDR1 MDHEN, CDR2 SYDVKM.